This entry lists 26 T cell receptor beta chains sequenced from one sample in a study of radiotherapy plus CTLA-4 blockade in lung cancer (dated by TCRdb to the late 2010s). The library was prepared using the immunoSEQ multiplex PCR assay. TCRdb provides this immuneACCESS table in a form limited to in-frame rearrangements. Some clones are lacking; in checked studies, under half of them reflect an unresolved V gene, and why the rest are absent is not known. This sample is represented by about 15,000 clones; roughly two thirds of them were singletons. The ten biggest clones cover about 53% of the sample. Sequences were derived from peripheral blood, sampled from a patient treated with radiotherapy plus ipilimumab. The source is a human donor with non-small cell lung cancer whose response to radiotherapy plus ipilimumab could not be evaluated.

The CDR3, as DNA: TGTGCCAGCTCACCGATCGGGGGGAGGAACACTGAAGCTTTCTTT. Translating gives CASSPIGGRNTEAFF. The chain recombines TRBV18 with TRBJ1-1; D perhaps matches TRBD1 (5 bases). The germline V gene encodes CDR1 KGHSH and CDR2 LQKENI. The CDR3 sequence is 15 residues long. V was shortened by 3 bases and J by 1 base, with 12 bases between the two germline ends.

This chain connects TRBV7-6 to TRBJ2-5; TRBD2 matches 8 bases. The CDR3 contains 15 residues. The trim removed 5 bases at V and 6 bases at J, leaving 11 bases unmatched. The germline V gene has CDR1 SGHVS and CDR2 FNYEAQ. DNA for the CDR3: TGTGCCAGCAGCCCGGGAGCGGGGGTACCCCAGACCCAGTACTTC. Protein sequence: CASSPGAGVPQTQYF.

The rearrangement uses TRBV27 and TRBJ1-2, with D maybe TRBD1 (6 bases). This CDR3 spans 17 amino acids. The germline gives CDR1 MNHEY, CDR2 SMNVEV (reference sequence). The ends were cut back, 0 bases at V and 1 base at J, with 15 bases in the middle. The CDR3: CASSLSPDRPSNYGYTF. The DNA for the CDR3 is TGTGCCAGCAGTTTATCCCCGGACAGACCAAGTAACTATGGCTACACCTTC.

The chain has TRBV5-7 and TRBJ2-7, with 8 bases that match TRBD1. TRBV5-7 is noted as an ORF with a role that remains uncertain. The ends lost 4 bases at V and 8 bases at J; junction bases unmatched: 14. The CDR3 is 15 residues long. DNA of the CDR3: TGTGCCAGCAGCGGACGAGGACAGGGTCATTTGAAGCAGTACGTC. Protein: CASSGRGQGHLKQYV.

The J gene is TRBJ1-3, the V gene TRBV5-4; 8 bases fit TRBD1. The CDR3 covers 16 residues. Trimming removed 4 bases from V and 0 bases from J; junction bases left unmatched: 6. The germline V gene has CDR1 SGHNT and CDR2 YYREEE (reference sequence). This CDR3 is CASSRPTGDSGNTIYF. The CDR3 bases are TGTGCCAGCAGCCGGCCGACAGGGGACTCTGGAAACACCATATATTTT.

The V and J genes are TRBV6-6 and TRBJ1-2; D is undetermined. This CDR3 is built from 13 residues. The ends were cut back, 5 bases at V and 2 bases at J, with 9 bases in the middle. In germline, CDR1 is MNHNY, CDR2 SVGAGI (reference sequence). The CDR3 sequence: CASSPGGNYGYTF. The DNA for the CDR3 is TGTGCCAGCAGTCCGGGTGGGAACTATGGCTACACCTTC.

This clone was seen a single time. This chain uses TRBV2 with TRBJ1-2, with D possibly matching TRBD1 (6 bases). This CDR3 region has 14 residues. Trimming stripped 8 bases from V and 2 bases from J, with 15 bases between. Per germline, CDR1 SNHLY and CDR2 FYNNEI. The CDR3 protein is CASGTDSFNYGYTF. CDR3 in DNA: TGTGCCAGCGGAACGGACAGCTTCAACTATGGCTACACCTTC. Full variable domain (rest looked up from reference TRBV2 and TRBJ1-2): EPEVTQTPSHQVTQMGQEVILRCVPISNHLYFYWYRQILGQKVEFLVSFYNNEISEKSEIFDDQFSVERPDGSNFTLKIRSTKLEDSAMYFCASGTDSFNYGYTFGSGTRLTVV.

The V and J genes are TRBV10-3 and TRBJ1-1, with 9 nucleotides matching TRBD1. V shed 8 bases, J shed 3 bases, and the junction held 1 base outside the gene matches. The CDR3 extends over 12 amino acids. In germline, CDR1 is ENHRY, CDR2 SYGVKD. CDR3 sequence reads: CAIRDRDTEAFF. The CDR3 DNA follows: TGTGCCATCCGGGACAGGGACACTGAAGCTTTCTTT.

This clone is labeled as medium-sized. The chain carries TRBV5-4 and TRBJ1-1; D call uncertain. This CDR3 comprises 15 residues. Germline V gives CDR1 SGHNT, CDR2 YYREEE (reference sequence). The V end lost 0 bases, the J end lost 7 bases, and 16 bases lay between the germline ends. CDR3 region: CASSLEKQFNNEAFF. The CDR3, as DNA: TGTGCCAGCAGCTTGGAGAAACAATTTAATAATGAAGCTTTCTTT.

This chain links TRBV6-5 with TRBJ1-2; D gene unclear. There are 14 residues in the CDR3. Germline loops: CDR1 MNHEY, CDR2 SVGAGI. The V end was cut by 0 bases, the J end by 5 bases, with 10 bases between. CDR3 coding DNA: TGTGCCAGCAGTTACTCTCTACAGCTGTATGGCTACACCTTC. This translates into CASSYSLQLYGYTF.

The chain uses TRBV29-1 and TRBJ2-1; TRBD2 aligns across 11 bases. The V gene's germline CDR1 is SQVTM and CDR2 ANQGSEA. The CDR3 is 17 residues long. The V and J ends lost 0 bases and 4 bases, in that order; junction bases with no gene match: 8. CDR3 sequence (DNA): TGCAGCGTTGAAGATCCCCCTAGCGGGGGGCCATACAATGAGCAGTTCTTC. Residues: CSVEDPPSGGPYNEQFF.

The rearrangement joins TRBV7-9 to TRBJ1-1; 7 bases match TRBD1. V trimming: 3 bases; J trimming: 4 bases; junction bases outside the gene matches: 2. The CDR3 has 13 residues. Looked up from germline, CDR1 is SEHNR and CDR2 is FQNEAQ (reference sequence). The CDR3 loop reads CASSLQGGTEAFF. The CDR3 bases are TGTGCCAGCAGCTTGCAGGGGGGCACTGAAGCTTTCTTT. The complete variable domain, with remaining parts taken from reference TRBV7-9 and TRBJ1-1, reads DTGVSQNPRHKITKRGQNVTFRCDPISEHNRLYWYRQTLGQGPEFLTYFQNEAQLEKSRLLSDRFSAERPKGSFSTLEIQRTEQGDSAMYLCASSLQGGTEAFFGQGTRLTVV.

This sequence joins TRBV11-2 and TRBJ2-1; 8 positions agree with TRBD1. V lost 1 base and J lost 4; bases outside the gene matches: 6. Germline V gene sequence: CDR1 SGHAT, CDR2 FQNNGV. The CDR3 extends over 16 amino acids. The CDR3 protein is CASSLGTGKRYNEQFF. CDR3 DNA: TGTGCCAGCAGCTTAGGGACAGGGAAAAGGTACAATGAGCAGTTCTTC.

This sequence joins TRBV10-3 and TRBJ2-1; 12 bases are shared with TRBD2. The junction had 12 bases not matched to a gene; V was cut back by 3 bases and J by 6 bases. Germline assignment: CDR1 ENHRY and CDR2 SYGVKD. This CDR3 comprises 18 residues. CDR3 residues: CAISDPSGGAVDPNEQFF. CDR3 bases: TGTGCCATCAGTGATCCTAGCGGGGGGGCCGTGGATCCCAATGAGCAGTTCTTC.

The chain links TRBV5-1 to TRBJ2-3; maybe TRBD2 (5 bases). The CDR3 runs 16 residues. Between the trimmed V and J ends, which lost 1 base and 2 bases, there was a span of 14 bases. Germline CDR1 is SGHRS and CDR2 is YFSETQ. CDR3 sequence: CASSLSTTGNTDTQYF. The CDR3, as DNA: TGCGCCAGCAGCTTGAGTACGACGGGAAACACAGATACGCAGTATTTT.

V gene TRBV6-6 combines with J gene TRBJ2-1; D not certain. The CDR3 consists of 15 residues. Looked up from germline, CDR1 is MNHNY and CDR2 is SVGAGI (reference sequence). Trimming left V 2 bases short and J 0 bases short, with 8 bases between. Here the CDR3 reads CASSYHSYSYNEQFF. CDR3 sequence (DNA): TGTGCCAGCAGTTACCACAGCTACTCCTACAATGAGCAGTTCTTC.

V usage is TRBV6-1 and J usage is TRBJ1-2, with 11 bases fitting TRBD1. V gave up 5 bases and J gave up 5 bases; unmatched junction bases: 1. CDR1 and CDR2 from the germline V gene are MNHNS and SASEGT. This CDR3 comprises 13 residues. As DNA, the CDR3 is TGTGCCAGCAGTCGGGACAGGGGGTATGGCTACACCTTC. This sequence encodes CASSRDRGYGYTF.

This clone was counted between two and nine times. CDR3 sequence: CASSLHQGGNQPQHF. The CDR3 DNA reads TGTGCCAGCAGCTTGCATCAGGGAGGGAATCAGCCCCAGCATTTT. This sequence joins TRBV5-8 and TRBJ1-5; D perhaps matches TRBD1 (5 bases). The CDR3 contains 15 residues. Germline values: CDR1 SGHTS, CDR2 YDEGEE. V lost 1 base and J lost 4, with 12 bases in between.

As DNA, the CDR3 is TGCGCCATCCATTTCCGGACACCCCGGAGCTTCTTC. This gives the protein CAIHFRTPRSFF. The chain joins TRBV10-1 to TRBJ2-1; TRBD1 is a possible D gene (5 bases). The CDR3 loop spans 12 amino acids. Deletions cut 10 bases from V and 16 bases from J, with 23 bases between. The germline V gene has CDR1 WNHNN and CDR2 SYGVQD (reference sequence).

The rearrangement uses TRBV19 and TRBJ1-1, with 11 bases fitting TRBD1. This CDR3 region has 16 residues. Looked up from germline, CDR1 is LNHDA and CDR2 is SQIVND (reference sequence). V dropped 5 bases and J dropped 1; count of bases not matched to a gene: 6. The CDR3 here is CASSGGQGVRNTEAFF. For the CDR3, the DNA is TGTGCCAGTAGTGGGGGACAGGGGGTAAGGAACACTGAAGCTTTCTTT.

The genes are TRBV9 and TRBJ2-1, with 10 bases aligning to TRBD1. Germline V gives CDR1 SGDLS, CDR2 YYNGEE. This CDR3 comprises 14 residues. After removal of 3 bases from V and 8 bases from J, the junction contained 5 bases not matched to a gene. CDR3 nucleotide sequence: TGTGCCAGCAGCGGACAGGGGGCTGTCGATGAGCAGTTCTTC. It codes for CASSGQGAVDEQFF.

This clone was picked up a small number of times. This CDR3 is CASSTGTGGPGELFF. The CDR3 DNA follows: TGTGCCAGCAGCACAGGGACAGGGGGCCCCGGGGAGCTGTTTTTT. The V and J genes are TRBV2 and TRBJ2-2; TRBD1 matches 12 bases. CDR1 and CDR2 (germline): SNHLY, FYNNEI. The CDR3 contains 15 residues. The ends lost 6 bases at V and 6 bases at J; junction bases unmatched: 5.

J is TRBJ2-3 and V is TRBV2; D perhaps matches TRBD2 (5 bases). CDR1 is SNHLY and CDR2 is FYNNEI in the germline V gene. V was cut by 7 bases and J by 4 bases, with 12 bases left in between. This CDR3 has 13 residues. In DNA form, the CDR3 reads TGTGCCAGCACCATATTGAGGGCAGATACGCAGTATTTT. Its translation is CASTILRADTQYF.

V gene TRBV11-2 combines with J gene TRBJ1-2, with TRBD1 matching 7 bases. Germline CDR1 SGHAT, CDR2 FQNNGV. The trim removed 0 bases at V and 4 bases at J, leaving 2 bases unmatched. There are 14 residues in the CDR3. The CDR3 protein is CASSLDGTAYGYTF. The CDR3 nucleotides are TGTGCCAGCAGCTTAGATGGGACAGCCTATGGCTACACCTTC.

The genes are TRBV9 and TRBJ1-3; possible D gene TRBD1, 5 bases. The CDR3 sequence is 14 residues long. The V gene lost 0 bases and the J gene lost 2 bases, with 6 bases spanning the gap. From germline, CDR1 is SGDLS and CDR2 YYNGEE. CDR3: CASSVVGAGNTIYF. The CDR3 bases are TGTGCCAGCAGCGTAGTAGGGGCTGGAAACACCATATATTTT.

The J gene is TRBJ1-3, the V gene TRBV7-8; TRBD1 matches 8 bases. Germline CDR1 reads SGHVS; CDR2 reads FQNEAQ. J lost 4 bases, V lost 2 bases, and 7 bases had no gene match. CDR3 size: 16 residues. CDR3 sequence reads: CASSLTDRVLGNTIYF. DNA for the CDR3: TGTGCCAGCAGCTTAACGGACAGGGTTTTAGGAAACACCATATATTTT.